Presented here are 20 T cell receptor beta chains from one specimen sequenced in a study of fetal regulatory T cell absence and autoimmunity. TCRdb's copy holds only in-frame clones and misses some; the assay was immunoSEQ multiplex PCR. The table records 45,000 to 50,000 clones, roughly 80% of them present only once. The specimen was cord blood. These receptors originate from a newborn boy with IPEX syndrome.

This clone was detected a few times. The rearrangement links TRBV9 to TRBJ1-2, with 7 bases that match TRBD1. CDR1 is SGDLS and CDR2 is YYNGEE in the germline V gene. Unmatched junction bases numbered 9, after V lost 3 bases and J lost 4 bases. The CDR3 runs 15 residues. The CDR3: CASSARTGPSYGYTF. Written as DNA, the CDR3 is TGTGCCAGCAGCGCACGGACAGGACCATCCTATGGCTACACCTTC.

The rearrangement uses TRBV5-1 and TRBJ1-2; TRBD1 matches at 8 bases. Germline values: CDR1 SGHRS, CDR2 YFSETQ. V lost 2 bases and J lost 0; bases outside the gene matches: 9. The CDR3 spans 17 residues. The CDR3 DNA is TGCGCCAGCAGCTTCAGGGGGCTCCTCGATACTAACTATGGCTACACCTTC. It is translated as CASSFRGLLDTNYGYTF.

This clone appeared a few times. The CDR3 loop is CASSEGLDNSPLHF. The CDR3 DNA is TGTGCCAGCAGTGAAGGGTTAGATAATTCACCCCTCCACTTT. The gene calls are TRBV25-1 and TRBJ1-6; the D is unclear. Germline V CDR1 and CDR2: MGHDK, SYGVNS. The CDR3 loop spans 14 amino acids. V was shortened by 2 bases and J by 5 bases, with 7 bases between the two germline ends.

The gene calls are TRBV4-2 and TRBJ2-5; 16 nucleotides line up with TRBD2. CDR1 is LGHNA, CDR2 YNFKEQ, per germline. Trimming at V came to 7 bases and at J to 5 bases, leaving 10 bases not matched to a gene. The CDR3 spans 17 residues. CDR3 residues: CASTLGTSGGAGETQYF. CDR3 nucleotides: TGTGCCAGCACTCTCGGGACTAGCGGGGGGGCAGGGGAGACCCAGTACTTC.

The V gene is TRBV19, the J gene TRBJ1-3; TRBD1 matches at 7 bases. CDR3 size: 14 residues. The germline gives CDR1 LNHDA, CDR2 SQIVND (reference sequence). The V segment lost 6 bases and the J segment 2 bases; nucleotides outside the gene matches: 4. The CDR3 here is CASSQQGAGNTIYF. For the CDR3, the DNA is TGTGCCAGTAGCCAGCAGGGGGCTGGAAACACCATATATTTT.

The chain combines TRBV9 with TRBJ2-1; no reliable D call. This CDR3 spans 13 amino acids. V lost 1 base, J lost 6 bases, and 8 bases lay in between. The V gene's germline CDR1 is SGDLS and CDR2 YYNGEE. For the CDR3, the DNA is TGTGCCAGCAGCGTAACAGCTAGCAATGAGCAGTTCTTC. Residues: CASSVTASNEQFF.

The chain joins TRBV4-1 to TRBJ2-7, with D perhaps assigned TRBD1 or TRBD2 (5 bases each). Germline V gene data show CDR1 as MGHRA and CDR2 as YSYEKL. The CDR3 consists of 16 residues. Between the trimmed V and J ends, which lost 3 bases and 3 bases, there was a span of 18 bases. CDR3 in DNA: TGCGCCAGCAGCCAGGGACCGGGCCTGGGGGACTACGAGCAGTACTTC. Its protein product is CASSQGPGLGDYEQYF.

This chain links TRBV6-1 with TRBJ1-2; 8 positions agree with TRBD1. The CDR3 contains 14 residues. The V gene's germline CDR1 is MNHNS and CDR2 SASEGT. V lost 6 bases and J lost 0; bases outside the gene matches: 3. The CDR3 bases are TGTGCCAGCAGCAGGACAGGGACTAACTATGGCTACACCTTC. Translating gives CASSRTGTNYGYTF.

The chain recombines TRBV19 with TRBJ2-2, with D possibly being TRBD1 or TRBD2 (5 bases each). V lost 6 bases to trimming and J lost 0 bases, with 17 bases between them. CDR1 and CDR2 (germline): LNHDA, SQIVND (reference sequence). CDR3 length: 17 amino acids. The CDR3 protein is CASRDSGSPTNTGELFF. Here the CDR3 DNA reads TGTGCCAGTAGGGACTCAGGGTCCCCGACGAACACCGGGGAGCTGTTTTTT.

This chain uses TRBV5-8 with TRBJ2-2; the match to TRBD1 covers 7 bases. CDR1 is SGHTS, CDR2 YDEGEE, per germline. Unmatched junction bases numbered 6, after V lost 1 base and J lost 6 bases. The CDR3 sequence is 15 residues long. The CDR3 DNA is TGTGCCAGCAGCTTGATACAGGGGTTTGCCGGGGAGCTGTTTTTT. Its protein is CASSLIQGFAGELFF.

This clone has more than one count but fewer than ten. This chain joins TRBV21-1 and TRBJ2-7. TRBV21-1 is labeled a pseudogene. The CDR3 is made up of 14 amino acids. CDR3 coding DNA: TGTGCCAGCAGCAAAGGCGCAGCCGTCTACGAGCAGTACTTC. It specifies CASSKGAAVYEQYF.

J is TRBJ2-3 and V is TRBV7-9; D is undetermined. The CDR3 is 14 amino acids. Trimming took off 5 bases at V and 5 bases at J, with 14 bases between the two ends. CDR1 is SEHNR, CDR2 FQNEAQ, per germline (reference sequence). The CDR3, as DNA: TGTGCCAGCAGCGTCCGGACCCCGCGAGATACGCAGTATTTT. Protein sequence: CASSVRTPRDTQYF.

CDR3 protein: CASSPPRTEAFF. CDR3 nucleotides: TGTGCCAGCTCACCCCCGCGGACTGAAGCTTTCTTT. The chain is built from TRBV18 and TRBJ1-1, with D uncertain. The germline V gene encodes CDR1 KGHSH and CDR2 LQKENI. The CDR3 covers 12 residues. Deletions cut 3 bases from V and 5 bases from J, with 7 bases between.

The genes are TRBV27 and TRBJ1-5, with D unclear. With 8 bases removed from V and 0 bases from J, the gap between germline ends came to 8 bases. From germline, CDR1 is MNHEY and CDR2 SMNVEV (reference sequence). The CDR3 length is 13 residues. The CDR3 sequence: CASGFFSNQPQHF. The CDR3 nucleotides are TGTGCCAGCGGGTTTTTTAGCAATCAGCCCCAGCATTTT.

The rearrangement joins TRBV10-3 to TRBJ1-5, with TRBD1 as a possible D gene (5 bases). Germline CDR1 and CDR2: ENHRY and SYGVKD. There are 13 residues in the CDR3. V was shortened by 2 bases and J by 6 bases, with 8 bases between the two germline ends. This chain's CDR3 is CAISEGRGQPQHF. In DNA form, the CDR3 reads TGTGCCATCAGTGAGGGAAGGGGTCAGCCCCAGCATTTT.

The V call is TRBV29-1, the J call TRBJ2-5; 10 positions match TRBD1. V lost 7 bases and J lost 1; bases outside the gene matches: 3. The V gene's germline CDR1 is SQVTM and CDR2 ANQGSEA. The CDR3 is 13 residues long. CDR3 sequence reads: CSGRTGGQETQYF. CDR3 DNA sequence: TGCAGCGGCAGGACAGGGGGCCAAGAGACCCAGTACTTC.

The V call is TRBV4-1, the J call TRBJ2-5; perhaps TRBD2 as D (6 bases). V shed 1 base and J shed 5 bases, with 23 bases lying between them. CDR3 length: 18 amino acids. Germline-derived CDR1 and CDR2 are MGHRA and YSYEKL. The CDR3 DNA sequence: TGCGCCAGCAGCCAAGTGACCCCCGGGGGTACCGCCAAGGAGACCCAGTACTTC. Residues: CASSQVTPGGTAKETQYF.

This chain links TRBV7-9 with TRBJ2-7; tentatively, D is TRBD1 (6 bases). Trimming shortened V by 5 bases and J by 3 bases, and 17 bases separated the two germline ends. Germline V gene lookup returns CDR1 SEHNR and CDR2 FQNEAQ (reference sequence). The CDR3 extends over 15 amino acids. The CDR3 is CASSGYGQTGYEQYF. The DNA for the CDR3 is TGTGCCAGCAGCGGGTACGGACAGACTGGCTACGAGCAGTACTTC.

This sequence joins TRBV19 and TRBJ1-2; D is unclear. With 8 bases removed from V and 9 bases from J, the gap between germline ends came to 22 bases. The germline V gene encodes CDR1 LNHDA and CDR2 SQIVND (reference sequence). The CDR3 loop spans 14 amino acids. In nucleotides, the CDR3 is TGTGCCAGTGTAGGGATTACTACAGCTATGAGCTACACCTTC. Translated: CASVGITTAMSYTF.

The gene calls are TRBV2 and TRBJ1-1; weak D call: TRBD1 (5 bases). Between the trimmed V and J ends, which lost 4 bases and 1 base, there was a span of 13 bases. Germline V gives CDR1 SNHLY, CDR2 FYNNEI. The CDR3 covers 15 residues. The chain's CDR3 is CASSAQGWSNTEAFF. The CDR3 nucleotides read TGTGCCAGCAGTGCGCAGGGATGGTCGAACACTGAAGCTTTCTTT.